These 31 T cell receptor beta chains originate from one sample sequenced in a study of blood T cells in healthy people across ages. It was with a sample-barcoded 5' primer and a J-beta primer mix that a second PCR of about 6 to 12 cycles was run. TCRdb called the 5' RACE reads again in MiXCR, with one record for every CDR3 protein. The table shows roughly 1.4 million distinct CDR3 sequences, with approximately 63% occurring only once. Source material: blood. The receptors stem from a man aged 18 to 35 in good health.

V and J are TRBV19 and TRBJ2-5; D is possibly TRBD1 or TRBD2 (6 bases each). The J call is doubtful: the DNA matches TRBJ2-7 better. This CDR3 comprises 13 residues. CDR1 is LNHDA and CDR2 is SQIVND in the germline V gene (reference sequence). CDR3 bases: TGTGCCAGTAGCCACGGAGGGGGAAACGAGCAGTACTTC. Protein: CASSHGGGNEQYF.

A few counts support this clonotype. This chain connects TRBV7-9 to TRBJ2-3; D not resolved. This CDR3 is 14 amino acids long. V was cut by 5 bases and J by 2 bases, with 11 bases left in between. Germline V gives CDR1 SEHNR, CDR2 FQNEAQ (reference sequence). CDR3 amino acids: CASSPPPSTDTQYF. In DNA, the CDR3 is TGTGCCAGCAGCCCTCCCCCCTCCACAGATACGCAGTATTTT.

This chain uses TRBV7-7 with TRBJ2-7; 9 bases are a match to TRBD2. Trimming removed 5 bases from V and 2 bases from J; junction bases left unmatched: 7. The germline V gene has CDR1 SSHAT and CDR2 FNYEAQ (reference sequence). The CDR3 is 15 amino acids. The CDR3 DNA is TGTGCCAGCAGCCCCGGACTAGCGCCTACCTACGAGCAGTACTTC. This sequence encodes CASSPGLAPTYEQYF.

This chain joins TRBV4-1 and TRBJ2-1, with 10 positions matching TRBD1. The germline V gene encodes CDR1 MGHRA and CDR2 YSYEKL. The CDR3 length is 16 residues. The V and J ends lost 0 bases and 7 bases, in that order; junction bases with no gene match: 6. The CDR3 sequence: CASSQESGQGGNEQFF. The CDR3 DNA reads as TGCGCCAGCAGCCAAGAGTCTGGACAGGGGGGGAATGAGCAGTTCTTC.

This clonotype was seen more than once but under ten times. The CDR3 DNA is TGTGCCATCAGCCTAGCGGGGTACGAGACCCAGTACTTC. It yields the protein CAISLAGYETQYF. The chain combines TRBV10-3 with TRBJ2-4, with TRBD2 matching 9 bases. The DNA end lines up better with TRBJ2-5; the J call may be wrong. This CDR3 comprises 13 residues. Germline values: CDR1 ENHRY, CDR2 SYGVKD.

This chain uses TRBV24-1 with TRBJ2-2; D is uncertain. Germline lookup yields CDR1 KGHDR and CDR2 SFDVKD. V dropped 3 bases and J dropped 2 bases, with 0 bases sitting between them. The length of the CDR3 is 12 residues. The CDR3 here is CATSDNTGELFF. The DNA for the CDR3 is TGTGCCACCAGTGATAACACCGGGGAGCTGTTTTTT.

The chain has TRBV6-1 and TRBJ1-4; no reliable D call. This CDR3 contains 14 residues. V was shortened by 6 bases and J by 3 bases, with 11 bases between the two germline ends. CDR1 is MNHNS, CDR2 SASEGT, per germline. The CDR3, as DNA: TGTGCCAGCAGCAGGTCGACGGCTAATGAAAAACTGTTTTTT. Translating gives CASSRSTANEKLFF.

As concerns this clonotype: Sequence at one end of the junction differs from germline and may be a read error. CDR3 in amino acids: CASSPRTGHYERYF. CDR3 sequence (DNA): TGCGCCAGCAGCCCTAGGACAGGGCACTACGAGCGGTACTTC. The rearrangement joins TRBV4-1 to TRBJ2-7; 8 bases align to TRBD1. The CDR3 has 14 residues. Germline V CDR1 and CDR2: MGHRA, YSYEKL.

The V call is TRBV10-3, the J call TRBJ1-5, with 8 bases that match TRBD1. V lost 5 bases, J lost 6 bases, and 3 bases stayed unmatched. CDR3 length: 13 residues. Germline values: CDR1 ENHRY, CDR2 SYGVKD. CDR3 loop: CAISRTGSQPQHF. Here the CDR3 DNA reads TGTGCCATCAGTAGGACAGGGAGTCAGCCCCAGCATTTT.

V is TRBV3-1 and J is TRBJ1-4; 7 bases match TRBD1. CDR1 LGHDT and CDR2 YNNKEL come from the germline V gene (reference sequence). The CDR3 is 16 amino acids. V gave up 0 bases and J gave up 4 bases; unmatched junction bases: 5. The CDR3 DNA follows: TGTGCCAGCAGCCAAGATCAGGGGGAGGGTAATGAAAAACTGTTTTTT. Amino acid sequence: CASSQDQGEGNEKLFF.

This clonotype turned up a few times. This chain connects TRBV20-1 to TRBJ2-7; TRBD1 matches 8 bases. J lost 0 bases, V lost 7 bases, and 8 bases had no gene match. Germline V lookup: CDR1 DFQATT, CDR2 SNEGSKA (reference sequence). The CDR3 is 14 amino acids. CDR3 region: CSVFGTGVSYEQYF. The CDR3 DNA reads TGCAGTGTTTTCGGGACAGGAGTCTCCTACGAGCAGTACTTC.

The chain joins TRBV6-6 to TRBJ1-6; no reliable D call. V shed 6 bases and J shed 12 bases, with 9 bases lying between them. This CDR3 comprises 11 residues. CDR1 and CDR2 from the germline V gene are MNHNY and SVGAGI (reference sequence). CDR3 loop: CASSPGGPLHF. The DNA for the CDR3 is TGTGCCAGCAGCCCAGGAGGACCCCTCCACTTT.

This clonotype came up a few times. This chain links TRBV20-1 with TRBJ2-5; D might be TRBD1 (6 bases). The CDR3 consists of 12 residues. Trimming pared 3 bases from V and 4 bases from J, leaving 9 bases between. CDR1 and CDR2 from the germline V gene are DFQATT and SNEGSKA (reference sequence). In nucleotides, the CDR3 is TGCAGTGCTAGTGGCAGGGGAGAGACCCAGTACTTC. Its protein product is CSASGRGETQYF.

There are a few counts of this clonotype. The chain employs TRBV29-1 and TRBJ2-3; 11 positions agree with TRBD2. V shed 7 bases and J 5 bases; nucleotides not matched to a gene: 8. The germline gives CDR1 SQVTM, CDR2 ANQGSEA. This CDR3 has 14 residues. In DNA, the CDR3 is TGCAGCGGTAAACTAGCGGGGGTGGGAGATACGCAGTATTTT. Amino acids: CSGKLAGVGDTQYF.

V usage is TRBV10-3 and J usage is TRBJ1-4; D unclear. Trimming shortened V by 0 bases and J by 5 bases, and 7 bases separated the two germline ends. The CDR3 covers 14 residues. Germline V gene sequence: CDR1 ENHRY, CDR2 SYGVKD. The CDR3 reads CAISESVGNEKLFF. CDR3 nucleotide sequence: TGTGCCATCAGTGAGTCCGTCGGGAATGAAAAACTGTTTTTT.

V is TRBV4-1 and J is TRBJ2-1, with D hard to call. Germline lookup yields CDR1 MGHRA and CDR2 YSYEKL. Deletions cut 4 bases from V and 6 bases from J, with 10 bases between. The CDR3 has 13 amino acids. The DNA for the CDR3 is TGCGCCAGCAGCCCCCCCAGGAGCAATGAGCAGTTCTTC. It yields the protein CASSPPRSNEQFF.

The rearrangement joins TRBV7-9 to TRBJ2-1, with 7 positions matching TRBD2. CDR1 SEHNR and CDR2 FQNEAQ come from the germline V gene (reference sequence). The CDR3 is 15 amino acids. Germline trimming cut 5 bases from V and 3 bases from J; bases unmatched to any gene: 7. The CDR3: CASSPRAGFYNEQFF. The CDR3 DNA reads TGTGCCAGCAGCCCGAGAGCGGGGTTCTACAATGAGCAGTTCTTC. Complete variable domain (other parts from reference TRBV7-9 and TRBJ2-1): DTGVSQNPRHKITKRGQNVTFRCDPISEHNRLYWYRQTLGQGPEFLTYFQNEAQLEKSRLLSDRFSAERPKGSFSTLEIQRTEQGDSAMYLCASSPRAGFYNEQFFGPGTRLTVL.

The genes are TRBV29-1 and TRBJ2-3; the D gene could be TRBD1 or TRBD2 (5 bases each). The CDR3 extends over 16 amino acids. V dropped 0 bases and J dropped 2 bases, with 15 bases sitting between them. Germline loops: CDR1 SQVTM, CDR2 ANQGSEA. The CDR3 DNA reads TGCAGCGTTGAAGATCGGGGCCCCGTGGCCACAGATACGCAGTATTTT. This codes for CSVEDRGPVATDTQYF.

This rearrangement joins TRBV5-1 to TRBJ2-7; D may be TRBD1 or TRBD2 (6 bases each). The CDR3 consists of 15 residues. Looked up from germline, CDR1 is SGHRS and CDR2 is YFSETQ. V dropped 0 bases and J dropped 6 bases, with 16 bases sitting between them. In nucleotides, the CDR3 is TGCGCCAGCAGCTTGGTGGGGGGCCGACTATTCGAGCAGTACTTC. Protein sequence: CASSLVGGRLFEQYF.

This sequence joins TRBV5-6 and TRBJ2-3, with D uncertain. CDR1 and CDR2 from the germline V gene are SGHDT and YYEEEE. The CDR3 extends over 15 amino acids. Trimming left V 0 bases short and J 6 bases short, with 14 bases between. In DNA form, the CDR3 reads TGTGCCAGCAGCTTGGATGGGGTCGTGGGGGATACGCAGTATTTT. Translation gives CASSLDGVVGDTQYF.

The DNA for the CDR3 is TGTGCCAGCAGTTTAACGGGACACCATATGGTAGCTCGGGAGACCCAGTACTTC. It is translated as CASSLTGHHMVARETQYF. The chain employs TRBV27 and TRBJ2-5; tentatively, D is TRBD1 (6 bases). Germline V gene lookup returns CDR1 MNHEY and CDR2 SMNVEV (reference sequence). Trimming removed 2 bases from V and 5 bases from J, with 24 bases in between. This CDR3 is built from 18 residues.

The count of this clonotype is one. The chain combines TRBV11-2 with TRBJ2-5, with D uncertain. Trimming left V 4 bases short and J 4 bases short, with 10 bases between. Germline V CDR1 and CDR2: SGHAT, FQNNGV. CDR3 length: 13 amino acids. The CDR3 loop is CASSWAIAETQYF. For the CDR3, the DNA is TGTGCCAGCAGCTGGGCCATCGCAGAGACCCAGTACTTC.

The chain is built from TRBV6-2 or TRBV6-3 and TRBJ1-6; the D is unclear. Trimming removed 2 bases at V and 15 bases at J, with 8 bases between. This CDR3 has 11 amino acids. Germline-derived CDR1 and CDR2 are MNHEY and SVGEGT. CDR3 in DNA: TGTGCCAGCAGTTACGGGCCCCACCTCCACTTT. Protein: CASSYGPHLHF.

This chain links TRBV20-1 with TRBJ2-3; maybe TRBD2 (5 bases). Germline lookup yields CDR1 DFQATT and CDR2 SNEGSKA (reference sequence). Trimming removed 2 bases from V and 1 base from J, with 13 bases in between. The CDR3 covers 15 residues. The CDR3 DNA reads as TGCAGTGCTAGATTCCTAGCAAAAGGCACAGATACGCAGTATTTT. Translating it yields CSARFLAKGTDTQYF.

The V call is TRBV28, the J call TRBJ2-5; no definite D call. This CDR3 has 16 amino acids. In germline, CDR1 is MDHEN, CDR2 SYDVKM. Trimming cost V 3 bases and J 2 bases, with 16 bases left between them. In nucleotides, the CDR3 is TGTGCCAGCAGTTTCAGTTGCGAGCACAAGCAAGAGACCCAGTACTTC. This encodes CASSFSCEHKQETQYF.

The V call is TRBV7-2, the J call TRBJ1-2; D not resolved. This CDR3 contains 14 residues. Germline V lookup: CDR1 SGHTA, CDR2 FQGNSA. V lost 2 bases, J lost 8 bases, and 15 bases lay in between. CDR3 bases: TGTGCCAGCAGCTTATCGGCAGCAATGTTCGGCTACACCTTC. It specifies CASSLSAAMFGYTF.

The chain joins TRBV20-1 to TRBJ2-3; 7 bases map to TRBD1. Germline V CDR1 and CDR2: DFQATT, SNEGSKA (reference sequence). The CDR3 loop spans 18 amino acids. V gave up 0 bases and J gave up 6 bases; unmatched junction bases: 18. In DNA, the CDR3 is TGCAGTGCTAGAGATGACTTTAGGACAGGTTTAAAGTGGGATACGCAGTATTTT. This encodes CSARDDFRTGLKWDTQYF.

The rearrangement uses TRBV4-1 and TRBJ2-2; 8 positions agree with TRBD1. J lost 6 bases, V lost 0 bases, and 3 bases had no gene match. The germline gives CDR1 MGHRA, CDR2 YSYEKL. This CDR3 region has 15 residues. The CDR3 sequence is CASSQDQGAAGELFF. The CDR3, as DNA: TGCGCCAGCAGCCAAGATCAGGGGGCCGCCGGGGAGCTGTTTTTT.

The chain recombines TRBV28 with TRBJ2-7; tentatively, D is TRBD1 or TRBD2 (6 bases each). V was pared by 3 bases and J by 4 bases, with 16 bases between. CDR1 and CDR2 from the germline V gene are MDHEN and SYDVKM. There are 15 residues in the CDR3. The CDR3 loop reads CASSFWGAGIYEQYF. DNA for the CDR3: TGTGCCAGCAGTTTTTGGGGGGCAGGAATTTACGAGCAGTACTTC.

The rearrangement uses TRBV6-1 and TRBJ1-1; D remains ambiguous. The CDR3 is made up of 14 amino acids. Germline V lookup: CDR1 MNHNS, CDR2 SASEGT. Trimming removed 1 base at V and 2 bases at J, with 8 bases between. The CDR3 spells CASSEDPDNTEAFF. The CDR3 DNA reads as TGTGCCAGCAGTGAAGATCCGGACAACACTGAAGCTTTCTTT.

The V gene is TRBV5-1, the J gene TRBJ2-1; D might be TRBD1 or TRBD2, each matching 6 bases. The V gene lost 5 bases and the J gene lost 3 bases, with 12 bases spanning the gap. The CDR3 sequence is 14 residues long. CDR1 SGHRS and CDR2 YFSETQ come from the germline V gene. The CDR3 nucleotides are TGCGCCAGCAGGGGGGGCGGCGTCTACAATGAGCAGTTCTTC. This translates into CASRGGGVYNEQFF.